Presented here are 10 T cell receptor beta chains from one specimen sequenced in a study of blood T cell repertoires in COVID-19. Method: immunoSEQ multiplex PCR; TCRdb's copy keeps in-frame clones and lacks some. The sample consists of fewer than 200,000 clones, about 85% of them appearing once. The specimen sequenced was peripheral blood. Receptors originate from a man aged 60 to 69 with active or convalescent COVID-19.

In the case of this clone: Other DNA sequences of this sample code for an identical CDR3. The chain is built from TRBV24-1 and TRBJ2-3, with 9 bases identical to TRBD1. The CDR3 has 17 amino acids. Trimming removed 5 bases from V and 7 bases from J; junction bases left unmatched: 15. Germline CDR1 and CDR2: KGHDR and SFDVKD. The CDR3 loop is CATSALGGQGSPYTQYF. DNA for the CDR3: TGTGCCACCAGTGCCTTGGGCGGACAGGGGTCTCCCTATACGCAGTATTTT.

This chain joins TRBV6-6 and TRBJ2-7, with a tentative D call TRBD1 (6 bases). Germline CDR1 is MNHNY and CDR2 is SVGAGI (reference sequence). The CDR3 is 15 amino acids. Trimming removed 1 base at V and 4 bases at J, with 14 bases between. The CDR3 DNA is TGTGCCAGCAGTTACTTAGGGGGTCTCCTTTACGAGCAGTACTTC. This sequence encodes CASSYLGGLLYEQYF.

This sequence joins TRBV12-5 and TRBJ2-7; possibly TRBD1 for D (6 bases). Trimming pared 1 base from V and 5 bases from J, leaving 12 bases between. This CDR3 has 14 amino acids. Germline V gene data show CDR1 as LGHNT and CDR2 as FRNRAP. In nucleotides, the CDR3 is TGTGCTAGTGGTTTGGGACTACAGGGAGACGAGCAGTACTTC. Translating gives CASGLGLQGDEQYF.

This clone was counted a single time. The chain recombines TRBV5-6 with TRBJ2-5; no firm D call. This CDR3 is 14 amino acids long. Trimming took 0 bases from V and 2 from J, leaving 8 bases between them. Per germline, CDR1 SGHDT and CDR2 YYEEEE. The CDR3 reads CASSLVGRQETQYF. The CDR3 nucleotides read TGTGCCAGCAGCTTGGTGGGCAGACAAGAGACCCAGTACTTC. The entire variable domain, with the rest obtained from reference TRBV5-6 and TRBJ2-5, is as follows: DAGVTQSPTHLIKTRGQQVTLRCSPKSGHDTVSWYQQALGQGPQFIFQYYEEEERQRGNFPDRFSGHQFPNYSSELNVNALLLGDSALYLCASSLVGRQETQYFGPGTRLLVL.

The chain recombines TRBV11-1 with TRBJ2-1; 10 bases are a match to TRBD2. V was pared by 0 bases and J by 9 bases, with 8 bases of the junction left unmatched. The CDR3 is 16 amino acids. Germline V CDR1 and CDR2: SGHAT, FQDESV (reference sequence). For the CDR3, the DNA is TGTGCCAGCAGCTTAGCACAGCGGGGGGGCAGGGGTGAGCAGTTCTTC. Translated: CASSLAQRGGRGEQFF.

The chain couples TRBV2 to TRBJ1-5; D gene uncertain. V was shortened by 7 bases and J by 0 bases, with 10 bases between the two germline ends. This CDR3 has 14 residues. CDR1 and CDR2 (germline): SNHLY, FYNNEI. The CDR3 DNA sequence: TGTGCCAGCACCCGACTGGTTAGCAATCAGCCCCAGCATTTT. Protein: CASTRLVSNQPQHF.

This clone appeared once. The V call is TRBV6-5, the J call TRBJ2-5; 12 bases map to TRBD1. This CDR3 region has 13 residues. Unmatched junction bases numbered 4, after V lost 9 bases and J lost 5 bases. Germline V lookup: CDR1 MNHEY, CDR2 SVGAGI. In DNA form, the CDR3 reads TGTGCCAGGGGACAGGGGGCAGAGGAGACCCAGTACTTC. Translated: CARGQGAEETQYF.

This rearrangement joins TRBV4-1 to TRBJ1-2; D unresolved. Germline V lookup: CDR1 MGHRA, CDR2 YSYEKL. The ends were cut back, 6 bases at V and 2 bases at J, with 10 bases in the middle. CDR3 size: 13 residues. In DNA, the CDR3 is TGCGCCAGCAGTCCGGAGGGAAACTATGGCTACACCTTC. This encodes CASSPEGNYGYTF.

Only one count was recorded for this clone. The chain employs TRBV6-2 or TRBV6-3 and TRBJ2-3, with TRBD2 matching 9 bases. Germline lookup yields CDR1 MNHEY and CDR2 SVGEGT. V lost 0 bases and J lost 6; bases outside the gene matches: 4. The CDR3 contains 15 residues. The CDR3 is CASSYSGGGADTQYF. CDR3 nucleotides: TGTGCCAGCAGTTACTCAGGCGGGGGGGCTGATACGCAGTATTTT.

The chain has TRBV11-2 and TRBJ2-3, with TRBD2 identical over 7 bases. Germline V lookup: CDR1 SGHAT, CDR2 FQNNGV. This CDR3 region has 17 residues. V shed 2 bases, J shed 2 bases, and the junction held 10 bases outside the gene matches. The CDR3 is CASSLRVLAQYTDTQYF. CDR3 coding DNA: TGTGCCAGCAGCTTACGGGTACTAGCGCAGTACACAGATACGCAGTATTTT.